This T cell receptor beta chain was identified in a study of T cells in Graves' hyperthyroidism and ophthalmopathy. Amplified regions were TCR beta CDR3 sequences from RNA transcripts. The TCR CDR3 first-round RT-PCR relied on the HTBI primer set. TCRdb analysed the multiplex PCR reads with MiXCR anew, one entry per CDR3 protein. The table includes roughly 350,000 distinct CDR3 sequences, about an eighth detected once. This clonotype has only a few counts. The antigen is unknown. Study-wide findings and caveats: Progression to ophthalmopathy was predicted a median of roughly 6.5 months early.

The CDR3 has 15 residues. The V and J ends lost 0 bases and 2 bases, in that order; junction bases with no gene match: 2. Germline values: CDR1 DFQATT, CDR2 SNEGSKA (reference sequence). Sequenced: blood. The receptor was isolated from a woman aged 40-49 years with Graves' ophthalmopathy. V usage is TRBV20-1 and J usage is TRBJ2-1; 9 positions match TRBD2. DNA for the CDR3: TGCAGTGCTAGAGATCGACTAGCGGCCTACAATGAGCAGTTCTTC. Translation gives CSARDRLAAYNEQFF.